The rows below give T cell receptor beta chains drawn from one sample of a study of beta chain features in type 1 diabetes. Produced via immunoSEQ multiplex PCR; TCRdb's table is partial and in-frame only. The sample includes about 260,000 clones, about 71% of them seen just once. The sequenced sample consisted of naive CD4+ T cells from blood. The source is a man aged 25-40 years in good health. Both conserved end residues are part of each CDR3. A D gene is named only where the DNA matches it firmly. Clone size appears in some rows only: once, few, many, or a class for an expanded clone.

TRBV4-2,NA,NA,TRBJ2-7,CASSQRADSYEQYF,TGTGCCAGCAGCCAACGGGCGGACTCCTACGAGCAGTACTTC
TRBV7-9,once,NA,TRBJ2-7,CASSPGTDEQYF,TGTGCCAGCAGCCCCGGGACCGACGAGCAGTACTTC
TRBV30,NA,NA,TRBJ1-3,CACLRDGSGNTIYF,TGTGCCTGTCTCCGGGACGGCTCTGGAAACACCATATATTTT
TRBV28,NA,TRBD1,TRBJ2-3,CASSLPPQGALSDTQYF,TGTGCCAGCAGTTTGCCCCCCCAGGGGGCTTTGTCAGATACGCAGTATTTT
TRBV18,NA,NA,TRBJ2-3,CASSRLGTDTQYF,TGTGCCAGCTCACGGCTGGGCACAGATACGCAGTATTTT
TRBV30,NA,NA,TRBJ1-5,CAWRNGGDQPQHF,TGTGCCTGGAGGAACGGGGGAGATCAGCCCCAGCATTTT
TRBV14,NA,TRBD2,TRBJ2-1,CASSRTSGRYEQFF,TGTGCCAGCAGCCGGACTAGCGGGAGGTATGAGCAGTTCTTC
TRBV2,NA,NA,TRBJ2-6,CASLKDHSGANVLTF,TGTGCCAGCTTAAAGGATCATTCTGGGGCCAACGTCCTGACTTTC
TRBV30,NA,NA,TRBJ2-5,CAWSFPEETQYF,TGTGCCTGGAGTTTCCCAGAAGAGACCCAGTACTTC
TRBV14,NA,NA,TRBJ1-1,CASSQRRDSEKLNTEAFF,TGTGCCAGCAGCCAGAGGCGGGACTCAGAAAAACTGAACACTGAAGCTTTCTTT
TRBV30,NA,NA,TRBJ2-7,CAWERGSRLYEQYF,TGTGCCTGGGAGAGGGGCAGCAGACTCTACGAGCAGTACTTC
TRBV11-2,NA,TRBD1,TRBJ2-3,CASSLTGAGTDTQYF,TGTGCCAGCAGCTTAACAGGGGCAGGCACAGATACGCAGTATTTT
TRBV30,NA,TRBD2,TRBJ2-5,CAWSARGLGQETQYF,TGTGCCTGGAGTGCCAGGGGACTAGGACAAGAGACCCAGTACTTC
TRBV29-1,NA,NA,TRBJ2-1,CSVEVYHNEQFF,TGCAGCGTTGAAGTGTATCACAATGAGCAGTTCTTC
TRBV6-6,few,NA,TRBJ2-5,CASSAGETQYF,TGTGCCAGCAGTGCAGGGGAGACCCAGTACTTC
TRBV2,NA,TRBD2,TRBJ2-1,CASSEFGRDYNEQFF,TGTGCCAGCAGTGAATTCGGGAGGGACTACAATGAGCAGTTCTTC
TRBV11-2,NA,TRBD2,TRBJ2-3,CASSFGGGRKDTQYF,TGTGCCAGCAGCTTTGGGGGAGGGAGGAAAGATACGCAGTATTTT
TRBV7-9,NA,NA,TRBJ2-1,CASSPLITGSYNEQFF,TGTGCCAGCAGCCCCTTAATTACGGGGTCCTACAATGAGCAGTTCTTC
TRBV29-1,NA,NA,TRBJ2-3,CSVRGFTDTQYF,TGCAGCGTTAGGGGGTTCACAGATACGCAGTATTTT
TRBV4-3,NA,TRBD2,TRBJ2-1,CASSQASASGRTEQFF,TGCGCCAGCAGCCAAGCGTCGGCTAGCGGGAGGACTGAGCAGTTCTTC
TRBV9,NA,TRBD2,TRBJ2-5,CASSVAGLAGGTQYF,TGTGCCAGCAGCGTAGCCGGACTAGCGGGGGGAACCCAGTACTTC
TRBV29-1,few,NA,TRBJ1-1,CSVVQGYTEAFF,TGCAGCGTTGTACAGGGCTACACTGAAGCTTTCTTT
TRBV7-8,NA,NA,TRBJ2-2,CASSLMATHNTGELFF,TGTGCCAGCAGCTTAATGGCAACGCATAACACCGGGGAGCTGTTTTTT
TRBV29-1,NA,NA,TRBJ2-2,CSVENRPSGELFF,TGCAGCGTTGAAAATCGTCCCTCCGGGGAGCTGTTTTTT
TRBV7-2,NA,NA,TRBJ2-5,CASSPLGVGYETQYF,TGTGCCAGCAGCCCCCTCGGCGTTGGGTACGAGACCCAGTACTTC
TRBV29-1,NA,TRBD1,TRBJ2-3,CSVDGGRGQGAIDTQYF,TGCAGCGTTGACGGAGGGCGGGGACAGGGGGCCATAGATACGCAGTATTTT
TRBV13,NA,TRBD2,TRBJ2-1,CASSLGLRGRWEQFF,TGTGCCAGCAGCTTGGGACTAAGAGGACGGTGGGAGCAGTTCTTC
TRBV6-5,NA,NA,TRBJ1-2,CASSYGGNYGYTF,TGTGCCAGCAGTTACGGGGGGAACTATGGCTACACCTTC
TRBV7-2,NA,TRBD1,TRBJ2-5,CASSSQTGVETQYF,TGTGCCAGCAGCTCCCAAACAGGGGTGGAGACCCAGTACTTC
TRBV29-1,NA,TRBD2,TRBJ2-3,CSVEVGGLAGPTDTQYF,TGCAGCGTTGAAGTCGGTGGACTAGCGGGGCCCACAGATACGCAGTATTTT
TRBV7-2,NA,NA,TRBJ2-5,CASSWTDFQETQYF,TGTGCCAGCAGCTGGACAGATTTCCAAGAGACCCAGTACTTC
TRBV5-6,NA,NA,TRBJ2-3,CASSEMGAAQYF,TGTGCCAGCAGCGAAATGGGTGCTGCGCAGTATTTT
TRBV2,once,NA,TRBJ1-2,CASSEAPEGSGYTF,TGTGCCAGCAGTGAAGCGCCAGAGGGATCCGGCTACACCTTC
TRBV7-9,NA,TRBD1,TRBJ2-3,CASSLGQLTDTQYF,TGTGCCAGCAGCTTGGGACAGTTGACAGATACGCAGTATTTT
TRBV6-5,NA,NA,TRBJ2-7,CASSRDSWSEQYF,TGTGCCAGCAGTAGGGACTCCTGGAGTGAGCAGTACTTC
TRBV23-1,NA,NA,TRBJ2-3,CASSQERHTDTQYF,TGCGCCAGCAGTCAAGAGCGACACACAGATACGCAGTATTTT
TRBV7-2,NA,NA,TRBJ2-5,CASSPHGVRETQYF,TGTGCCAGCAGCCCCCACGGAGTCCGAGAGACCCAGTACTTC
TRBV9,NA,TRBD1,TRBJ2-2,CASTPGQGGTGELFF,TGTGCCAGCACTCCGGGACAGGGAGGCACCGGGGAGCTGTTTTTT
TRBV7-2,NA,NA,TRBJ2-7,CASSVQGYEQYF,TGTGCCAGCAGCGTACAGGGTTACGAGCAGTACTTC
TRBV29-1,NA,NA,TRBJ2-7,CSVAGQSYEQYF,TGCAGCGTTGCCGGACAGTCCTACGAGCAGTACTTC
TRBV7-8,NA,NA,TRBJ2-3,CASSKGGYATDTQYF,TGTGCCAGCAGCAAGGGGGGTTACGCGACAGATACGCAGTATTTT